This passage covers 17 T cell receptor beta chains from one sample sequenced in a study of blood T cell repertoires in COVID-19. Repertoires were generated with immunoSEQ multiplex PCR, while TCRdb's copy carries only in-frame clones and drops some. The sample shows some 210,000 clones, about 91% of them seen only once. Input material: PBMCs or T cells enriched from blood (not recorded which). The source is a man aged 18 to 29 with acute COVID-19.

This clone showed up just once. V usage is TRBV13 and J usage is TRBJ2-7; the match to TRBD1 covers 8 bases. The ends lost 5 bases at V and 0 bases at J; junction bases unmatched: 3. The length of the CDR3 is 14 residues. Germline values: CDR1 PRHDT, CDR2 FYEKMQ (reference sequence). The CDR3 bases are TGTGCCAGCAGCCTGGGACAGGACTCCTACGAGCAGTACTTC. Protein: CASSLGQDSYEQYF. Drawing the rest from reference TRBV13 and TRBJ2-7, the complete variable domain is AAGVIQSPRHLIKEKRETATLKCYPIPRHDTVYWYQQGPGQDPQFLISFYEKMQSDKGSIPDRFSAQQFSDYHSELNMSSLELGDSALYFCASSLGQDSYEQYFGPGTRLTVT.

The chain couples TRBV27 to TRBJ2-5; TRBD1 aligns across 7 bases. Germline CDR1 is MNHEY and CDR2 is SMNVEV (reference sequence). This CDR3 is built from 12 residues. The ends lost 7 bases at V and 5 bases at J; junction bases unmatched: 4. The CDR3 is CASKTGRETQYF. The CDR3 DNA is TGTGCCAGCAAGACAGGGCGTGAGACCCAGTACTTC.

The CDR3 is CASSFRGNEQFF. The DNA for the CDR3 is TGTGCCAGCAGCTTTAGAGGCAATGAGCAGTTCTTC. The chain carries TRBV5-4 and TRBJ2-1; no clear D. This CDR3 spans 12 amino acids. Germline V gene sequence: CDR1 SGHNT, CDR2 YYREEE (reference sequence). V lost 2 bases, J lost 6 bases, and 6 bases lay in between.

V and J are TRBV28 and TRBJ2-1, with TRBD2 matching over 11 bases. There are 20 residues in the CDR3. V lost 2 bases to trimming and J lost 4 bases; unmatched junction nucleotides: 16. Germline CDR1 is MDHEN and CDR2 is SYDVKM. Here the CDR3 reads CASSLPRLAGGLLPYNEQFF. CDR3 coding DNA: TGTGCCAGCAGTTTACCCCGCCTAGCGGGAGGCCTCTTACCTTACAATGAGCAGTTCTTC.

The chain carries TRBV12-3 or TRBV12-4 and TRBJ2-3; TRBD1 agrees at 7 bases. The CDR3 runs 13 residues. J lost 5 bases, V lost 6 bases, and 5 bases had no gene match. The CDR3 region has the DNA TGTGCCAGCAGGGGGACAGAAGGAGATACGCAGTATTTT. This encodes CASRGTEGDTQYF.

The chain joins TRBV5-1 to TRBJ2-7; the match to TRBD2 covers 7 bases. Trimming took 3 bases from V and 3 from J; bases not matched to a gene: 3. Looked up from germline, CDR1 is SGHRS and CDR2 is YFSETQ. This CDR3 spans 13 amino acids. In DNA form, the CDR3 reads TGCGCCAGCAGCTCCACTAGCGACTACGAGCAGTACTTC. Its protein product is CASSSTSDYEQYF.

This clone was seen once. The chain joins TRBV28 to TRBJ2-6, with 7 bases fitting TRBD1. The CDR3 covers 15 residues. With 5 bases clipped from V and 2 bases from J, the junction kept 3 bases outside the gene matches. Looked up from germline, CDR1 is MDHEN and CDR2 is SYDVKM. The CDR3 DNA reads as TGTGCCAGCAGTCAAACAGGGGCTGGGGCCAACGTCCTGACTTTC. Protein product: CASSQTGAGANVLTF.

Here the CDR3 reads CSVEDRIREGEKLFF. The CDR3 DNA is TGCAGCGTTGAAGATCGCATCAGGGAGGGGGAAAAACTGTTTTTT. The chain joins TRBV29-1 to TRBJ1-4, with D possibly being TRBD1 (5 bases). The V gene lost 0 bases and the J gene lost 8 bases, with 16 bases spanning the gap. This CDR3 has 15 residues. Per the germline V gene, CDR1 is SQVTM and CDR2 is ANQGSEA.

The V and J genes are TRBV2 and TRBJ2-7; D is uncertain. CDR3 length: 13 residues. Trimming cost V 2 bases and J 1 base, with 6 bases left between them. CDR1 is SNHLY, CDR2 FYNNEI, per germline. The DNA for the CDR3 is TGTGCCAGCAGTGAATTCAGTTCCTACGAGCAGTACTTC. Its translation: CASSEFSSYEQYF.

This chain uses TRBV29-1 with TRBJ2-3; TRBD2 agrees at 16 bases. There are 19 residues in the CDR3. Germline-derived CDR1 and CDR2 are SQVTM and ANQGSEA. V was pared by 5 bases and J by 0 bases, with 11 bases of the junction left unmatched. The CDR3 reads CSVLPGLAGGPISTDTQYF. The CDR3 DNA reads TGCAGCGTTCTTCCGGGACTAGCGGGAGGGCCGATCAGCACAGATACGCAGTATTTT.

The J gene is TRBJ2-2, the V gene TRBV30; possibly TRBD1 for D (5 bases). CDR3 length: 14 residues. Per germline, CDR1 GTSNPN and CDR2 SVGIG (reference sequence). V lost 1 base to trimming and J lost 3 bases, with 9 bases between them. This CDR3 reads CAWSGRTHTGELFF. The CDR3 nucleotides are TGTGCCTGGAGTGGGCGGACACACACCGGGGAGCTGTTTTTT.

V usage is TRBV5-6 and J usage is TRBJ1-4, with 9 positions matching TRBD1. V was clipped by 3 bases and J by 8 bases; unmatched bases: 5. The CDR3 is made up of 14 amino acids. CDR1 is SGHDT, CDR2 YYEEEE, per germline. CDR3 amino acids: CASSYGQGREKLFF. The CDR3 DNA reads TGTGCCAGCAGCTACGGACAGGGGAGGGAAAAACTGTTTTTT.

The V gene is TRBV11-1, the J gene TRBJ2-7; perhaps TRBD1 as D (6 bases). This CDR3 comprises 15 residues. Trimming removed 3 bases at V and 2 bases at J, with 14 bases between. The germline CDR1 and CDR2 sequences are SGHAT and FQDESV (reference sequence). In DNA form, the CDR3 reads TGTGCCAGCAGCTTCCAGACAGGAAGACCCTACGAGCAGTACTTC. Protein product: CASSFQTGRPYEQYF.

The chain couples TRBV5-1 to TRBJ2-3; TRBD2 is a possible D gene (6 bases). CDR3 length equals 13 residues. Trimming left V 2 bases short and J 6 bases short, with 10 bases between. Germline values: CDR1 SGHRS, CDR2 YFSETQ. Here the CDR3 DNA reads TGCGCCAGCAGCTTACATAGCGGTGATACGCAGTATTTT. Translation gives CASSLHSGDTQYF.

The chain employs TRBV9 and TRBJ2-7; TRBD1 matches at 10 bases. The CDR3 runs to 13 residues. With V trimmed by 8 bases and J by 6 bases, 8 bases remained unmatched. CDR1 and CDR2 (germline): SGDLS, YYNGEE. CDR3 protein: CASTGTGDGEQYF. In DNA, the CDR3 is TGTGCCAGTACAGGGACAGGGGACGGCGAGCAGTACTTC.

CDR3 sequence (DNA): TGTGCCAGCAGTTTTGGGGGGGGTGGTGGCTACACCTTC. This codes for CASSFGGGGGYTF. V and J are TRBV27 and TRBJ1-2; TRBD1 is a possible D gene (5 bases). Germline assignment: CDR1 MNHEY and CDR2 SMNVEV (reference sequence). The V gene lost 3 bases and the J gene lost 7 bases, with 12 bases spanning the gap. There are 13 residues in the CDR3.

This clone came up a few times. A read error may account for a junction end that differs from germline. The chain uses TRBV25-1 and TRBJ2-3, with 8 bases matching TRBD1. Per germline, CDR1 MGHDK and CDR2 SYGVNS. The CDR3 sequence is 13 residues long. CDR3 DNA: TGTGCCAGCGGTGACGACAGGGGAGATACGCAGTATTTT. Encoded protein: CASGDDRGDTQYF.